Described below is a single T cell receptor beta chain sequence and its context. Its antigen remains unknown. The stimulus was lysate of CMV-infected fibroblasts, approximately 9.6 ug/mL. Sorted nonresponding memory CD4+ T cells were CD40L-negative, CD69-negative, CD45RO-high. Donors were HIV-1-infected adults who began suppressive ART during chronic infection. Before stimulation, PBMCs underwent CD8+ T cell depletion. The sample is drawn from a study of persistence of HIV-infected CD4 T cells. Study-wide points: Bulk TCR data could not be restricted to HIV-1-infected CMV-responding cells. CMV- and Gag-responding cells had lower TCRbeta richness than CD3/CD28-responding cells.

V shed 3 bases and J shed 3 bases, with 13 bases lying between them. CDR3 size: 15 residues. Per germline, CDR1 SGHTA and CDR2 FQGNSA. This was the immunoSEQ version 4 assay in survey mode. Produced via immunoSEQ multiplex PCR; TCRdb's table is partial and in-frame only. Of around 48,000 clones listed, more than 70% are singletons. The chain combines TRBV7-2 with TRBJ2-3, with D perhaps assigned TRBD1 or TRBD2 (5 bases each). Source: CD4+ T cells sorted from PBMCs after roughly 18-hour stimulation, taken from a patient who received antiretroviral therapy. The sequence was obtained from an adult man with HIV who was CMV-seropositive. The CDR3 is CASSFTGPGTDTQYF. CDR3 sequence (DNA): TGTGCCAGCAGCTTTACGGGACCAGGGACAGATACGCAGTATTTT.